This T cell receptor (beta chain) was retrieved from a study of beta chain features in type 1 diabetes. General study findings and limits: Insertions at VDJ junctions were less frequent in type 1 diabetes patients. These patients also deleted more nucleotides at the same junctions.

Every donor provided one heparinised blood draw, which averaged about 120 mL. By way of CD45RO/CCR7/CD25/CD127/CD95/CD27, the CD4+ regulatory, stem cell-like memory, central memory and naive cells were sorted. Expressed TCRB transcripts were sequenced, since all the RNA that had been isolated was reverse transcribed. Assay used: immunoSEQ multiplex PCR; TCRdb lists only in-frame clones, some missing. The sample includes 130,000 to 150,000 clones, 40% to 60% seen only once; the top ten take around 0.45%. With respect to this clone: As yet, its antigen is unknown.

The V gene end was trimmed by 0 bases and the J gene end by 5 bases; junction bases not matched to a gene: 1. This CDR3 is built from 15 residues. Germline values: CDR1 SGHRS, CDR2 YFSETQ. Sequenced sample: Tregs from blood. This clonotype was sampled from a man aged 18 to 29 in good health. This chain connects TRBV5-1 to TRBJ2-1; 11 bases are a match to TRBD2. The CDR3 nucleotides read TGCGCCAGCAGCTTGGTAGCGGGGGGGAACAATGAGCAGTTCTTC. It encodes CASSLVAGGNNEQFF.